This T cell receptor beta chain was recovered during a study of beta chain features in type 1 diabetes. General study results and limits: In comparison with healthy donors, patients had naive, central memory and Treg TCRB repertoires that appeared more similar. The study found moderately but significantly shorter TCRB CDR3s in all four CD4+ subsets of Type 1 diabetes patients. Patients with type 1 diabetes showed fewer VDJ junction insertions and more deletions.

Trimming at V came to 3 bases and at J to 8 bases, leaving 10 bases not matched to a gene. The CDR3 length is 15 residues. From germline, CDR1 is MGHDK and CDR2 SYGVNS. Expressed TCRB transcripts were sequenced after all isolated RNA was converted to cDNA. Sequenced by immunoSEQ multiplex PCR; TCRdb stores in-frame clones only, minus some. This table holds fewer than 550,000 clones, 9.5% to 12% found once. Isolation of CD4+ naive, central memory, regulatory and stem cell-like memory cells was achieved by sorting via CD45RO/CCR7/CD25/CD127/CD95/CD27. This clone was recorded many times. Its matching antigen is unknown.

The sample was naive CD4+ T cells from blood. This chain connects TRBV25-1 to TRBJ1-1; TRBD1 matches 9 bases. This receptor was taken from a young woman in good health. CDR3 DNA: TGTGCCAGCAGTGACACCGGGACAGGGAGAAGGGAAGCTTTCTTT. Protein: CASSDTGTGRREAFF.